A single T cell receptor (beta chain) is shown here with its context. Its matching antigen is unknown. Investigators reverse transcribed all isolated RNA, so they sequenced expressed TCRB transcripts. Libraries were prepared by immunoSEQ multiplex PCR; TCRdb keeps only in-frame clonotypes and omits some of them. The sample lists more than 550,000 clones, roughly 13% occurring once. This sample was included in a study of beta chain features in type 1 diabetes. Overall study findings and caveats: When Type 1 diabetes patients were examined, their TCRB CDR3s proved moderately but significantly shorter in all four CD4+ subsets. Here, the possible influence of HLA type (on TCRB rearrangement) remained unresolved.

Deletions cut 6 bases from V and 4 bases from J, with 18 bases between. CDR3 length: 15 amino acids. Germline-derived CDR1 and CDR2 are MNHNS and SASEGT. The sequencing sample was made of naive CD4+ T cells from blood. The chain has TRBV6-1 and TRBJ1-1; D call uncertain. The receptor's source is a man between 18 and 29 years old with type 1 diabetes. As DNA, the CDR3 is TGTGCCAGCAGCTTTACGGGATCCTCGGTCACTGAAGCTTTCTTT. Translation gives CASSFTGSSVTEAFF.